Given below is one T cell receptor (beta chain) in context. CDR1 SGHRS and CDR2 YFSETQ come from the germline V gene. Trimming pared 3 bases from V and 3 bases from J, leaving 13 bases between. The CDR3 totals 14 residues. Methods used by the authors: Amplification of reference gene primers was used by the study to estimate nucleated cell counts. Assay: immunoSEQ multiplex PCR; the TCRdb copy retains only in-frame clones and omits some. V and J calls and clone size come straight from that table; D and trimming were deduced from the DNA. This sample has a few hundred thousand clones, with roughly 89% found just once. The data derive from a study of blood T cell repertoires in COVID-19.

The sample comprised PBMCs or T cells enriched from blood (not recorded which). The rearrangement uses TRBV5-1 and TRBJ2-7; D perhaps matches TRBD1 (5 bases). The receptor was derived from a woman aged 18-35 years with acute COVID-19. CDR3 residues: CASSWGPRGYEQYF. DNA of the CDR3: TGCGCCAGCAGCTGGGGTCCAAGGGGCTACGAGCAGTACTTC.